These 8 T cell receptor beta chains were sequenced from one sample in a study of CD8 T cells in Susac syndrome. RNA in amounts of about 0.5 to 1 ug was reverse transcribed with random hexamers. TCRdb passed the immunoSEQ multiplex PCR reads through MiXCR, listing each CDR3 protein once. The sample holds under 85,000 distinct CDR3 sequences; around 94% are singletons and the top ten take more than 0.8%. The sequenced material came from CD8+ T cells from PBMCs. All receptors come from a human donor with Susac syndrome.

The chain has TRBV19 and TRBJ1-5; a weak D match, TRBD1 (6 bases). The CDR3 spans 16 residues. V was pared by 4 bases and J by 2 bases, with 15 bases between. Germline V gene sequence: CDR1 LNHDA, CDR2 SQIVND (reference sequence). The CDR3 reads CASSTEGTLRNQPQHF. In DNA form, the CDR3 reads TGTGCCAGTAGTACGGAAGGGACACTGCGCAATCAGCCCCAGCATTTT.

This chain uses TRBV2 with TRBJ1-5, with TRBD1 matching over 10 bases. The CDR3 runs to 15 residues. With V trimmed by 7 bases and J by 5 bases, 8 bases remained unmatched. Germline V gene data show CDR1 as SNHLY and CDR2 as FYNNEI. The CDR3 DNA follows: TGTGCCAGCACCAGGACAGGGGGGCCGGATCAGCCCCAGCATTTT. Protein: CASTRTGGPDQPQHF.

The genes are TRBV7-6 and TRBJ1-1; D unclear. Germline CDR1 reads SGHVS; CDR2 reads FNYEAQ. CDR3 length equals 15 residues. The V and J ends lost 4 bases and 4 bases respectively, with 16 bases between them. In DNA form, the CDR3 reads TGTGCCAGCAGCTCCGGACTGGCGGGGAGCACTGAAGCTTTCTTT. Protein sequence: CASSSGLAGSTEAFF.

This clonotype turned up a few times. This chain links TRBV29-1 with TRBJ2-7; D is undetermined. The V end lost 5 bases, the J end lost 2 bases, and 7 bases lay between the germline ends. The CDR3 is 11 residues long. Germline V gene data show CDR1 as SQVTM and CDR2 as ANQGSEA. Here the CDR3 reads CSVQDPYEQYF. In nucleotides, the CDR3 is TGCAGCGTTCAGGATCCCTACGAGCAGTACTTC.

V usage is TRBV5-4 and J usage is TRBJ1-1, with 7 bases aligning to TRBD1. The ends lost 0 bases at V and 4 bases at J; junction bases unmatched: 0. The V gene's germline CDR1 is SGHNT and CDR2 YYREEE (reference sequence). The CDR3 consists of 13 residues. The CDR3 DNA sequence: TGTGCCAGCAGCTTGGGGACAGGCACTGAAGCTTTCTTT. Translating gives CASSLGTGTEAFF.

The chain uses TRBV30 and TRBJ2-2, with a possible D match to TRBD1 (5 bases). Trimming took off 3 bases at V and 3 bases at J, with 8 bases between the two ends. Germline V gene data show CDR1 as GTSNPN and CDR2 as SVGIG (reference sequence). This CDR3 region has 13 residues. The CDR3 coding sequence is TGTGCCTGGAGATCCAGGGACACCGGGGAGCTGTTTTTT. Protein: CAWRSRDTGELFF.

The CDR3 sequence: CASSEGRGSWSTEAFF. In DNA, the CDR3 is TGTGCCAGCAGTGAAGGTAGGGGGAGTTGGAGCACTGAAGCTTTCTTT. V usage is TRBV2 and J usage is TRBJ1-1; perhaps TRBD1 as D (6 bases). Trimming pared 1 base from V and 4 bases from J, leaving 16 bases between. The CDR3 extends over 16 amino acids. Germline assignment: CDR1 SNHLY and CDR2 FYNNEI.

The chain recombines TRBV25-1 with TRBJ2-2, with D possibly TRBD2 on 6 matching bases. Trimming removed 4 bases at V and 6 bases at J, with 9 bases between. This CDR3 has 13 amino acids. Germline-derived CDR1 and CDR2 are MGHDK and SYGVNS. This chain's CDR3 is CASSVWGAGELFF. CDR3 sequence (DNA): TGTGCCAGCAGTGTCTGGGGGGCCGGGGAGCTGTTTTTT.